Described below is a single T cell receptor beta chain sequence and its context. Its antigen is not identified. Specified treatment: roughly 10-day PBMC culture with coronavirus spike peptide pools or control peptides (ViraFEST assay). With the Oncomine TCR Beta short-read assay, DNA from cultured CD4+ T cells was sequenced. Someone extracted genomic DNA from cultured CD4+ T cells. MiXCR was run by TCRdb on the PCR reads, yielding one entry per CDR3 protein. The table lists 8,000 to 9,500 distinct CDR3 sequences, less than 65% of them singletons. The data are from a study of vaccination and CD4 T cells after COVID-19. Study-level background: Two of the convalescents were Hispanic, and the group consisted of six males and four females.

V lost 0 bases and J lost 7, with 18 bases in between. The CDR3 runs 17 residues. Germline loops: CDR1 MNHEY, CDR2 SMNVEV (reference sequence). Study-level points and caveats: Within the convalescent patients, a median approximately 86% of the SARS-CoV-2-reactive clones were ones that appeared only post-vaccination. Early timepoints after natural infection were not analyzed in these convalescent patients.

The receptor was derived from a human donor with COVID-19. Sequencing was performed on cultured CD4+ T cells from blood, taken after SARS-CoV-2 vaccination. This chain joins TRBV27 and TRBJ2-2; possible D gene TRBD2, 6 bases. CDR3 sequence (DNA): TGTGCCAGCAGTTTATCGATGGGGGTGGAGGGTATCGGGGAGCTGTTTTTT. Its protein product is CASSLSMGVEGIGELFF.